Below are 32 T cell receptor beta chains sequenced from a single sample in a study of identical twins. A single record per CDR3 protein comes from TCRdb applying MiXCR to the 5' RACE reads. The repertoire holds around 220,000 distinct CDR3 sequences, over 13% seen once, with approximately 10% in the top ten. Sequences were obtained from memory (CD45RO+) T cells sorted from blood. The source of these receptors is a young woman in good health.

This chain uses TRBV12-3 or TRBV12-4 with TRBJ2-1; maybe TRBD2 (5 bases). This CDR3 is 21 amino acids long. V lost 2 bases to trimming and J lost 1 base, with 27 bases between them. The CDR3 region is CASSLWVRVRGRSFSYNEQFF. The CDR3 DNA sequence: TGTGCCAGCAGTTTATGGGTGAGGGTCCGTGGTCGTTCTTTTTCCTACAATGAGCAGTTCTTC.

This clonotype was recorded a few times. CDR3 coding DNA: TGTGCCAGCAGACAGGGGGTTAGCGAGCAGTACTTC. Its protein is CASRQGVSEQYF. The chain joins TRBV6-6 to TRBJ2-7; 8 bases align to TRBD1. V was clipped by 6 bases and J by 6 bases; unmatched bases: 4. Germline V gives CDR1 MNHNY, CDR2 SVGAGI (reference sequence). The CDR3 totals 12 residues.

This clonotype was detected only a few times. The rearrangement joins TRBV7-9 to TRBJ2-7; the match to TRBD2 covers 9 bases. The V gene's germline CDR1 is SEHNR and CDR2 FQNEAQ (reference sequence). V lost 0 bases and J lost 1; bases outside the gene matches: 4. This CDR3 is built from 16 residues. The CDR3 sequence is CASSLASGRISYEQYF. The CDR3 nucleotides are TGTGCCAGCAGCTTAGCCAGCGGGAGGATTTCCTACGAGCAGTACTTC.

This clonotype was detected ten times or more. This chain joins TRBV14 and TRBJ1-1; D is possibly TRBD1 (5 bases). The CDR3 contains 13 residues. Trimming took off 6 bases at V and 0 bases at J, with 8 bases between the two ends. The germline gives CDR1 SGHDN, CDR2 FVKESK. DNA for the CDR3: TGTGCCAGCAGTAGACAGATGAACACTGAAGCTTTCTTT. Its protein is CASSRQMNTEAFF.

The gene calls are TRBV5-6 and TRBJ2-5, with a possible D match to TRBD2 (5 bases). CDR1 SGHDT and CDR2 YYEEEE come from the germline V gene. The CDR3 is made up of 14 amino acids. V was pared by 1 base and J by 5 bases, with 12 bases between. The chain's CDR3 is CASSLKDWAETQYF. The CDR3 DNA reads as TGTGCCAGCAGCTTGAAGGACTGGGCGGAGACCCAGTACTTC.

V is TRBV6-5 and J is TRBJ2-7; D is perhaps TRBD1 (6 bases). CDR3 length equals 12 residues. Trimming cost V 11 bases and J 6 bases, with 17 bases left between them. Germline V gene lookup returns CDR1 MNHEY and CDR2 SVGAGI. The CDR3 DNA follows: TGTGCCTGCGTGACAGGATACGGCGAGCAGTACTTC. This translates into CACVTGYGEQYF.

This clonotype was seen only a few times. The CDR3 region is CASSPPSNRGIYYGYTF. Written as DNA, the CDR3 is TGTGCCAGCAGCCCCCCATCGAATAGGGGGATATACTATGGCTACACCTTC. The chain recombines TRBV6-1 with TRBJ1-2; D is perhaps TRBD1 (6 bases). This CDR3 is 17 amino acids long. The V gene's germline CDR1 is MNHNS and CDR2 SASEGT. Trimming stripped 6 bases from V and 3 bases from J, with 23 bases between.

The chain carries TRBV7-2 and TRBJ2-1; 14 bases map to TRBD2. Trimming took 7 bases from V and 10 from J; bases not matched to a gene: 9. CDR3 length equals 15 residues. From germline, CDR1 is SGHTA and CDR2 FQGNSA. In DNA, the CDR3 is TGTGCCAGCACCTGGGGGACTAGCGGGAGTGTAGAGCAGTTCTTC. Translated: CASTWGTSGSVEQFF.

The V and J genes are TRBV6-1 and TRBJ1-1, with TRBD1 as a possible D gene (5 bases). Germline V gives CDR1 MNHNS, CDR2 SASEGT. CDR3 length equals 12 residues. V was trimmed by 6 bases and J by 11 bases, leaving 16 bases between them. This CDR3 is CASRPGPGKAFF. In DNA form, the CDR3 reads TGTGCCAGCAGACCAGGGCCGGGGAAGGCTTTCTTT.

This clonotype was counted many times. The rearrangement links TRBV20-1 to TRBJ2-3, with 8 bases that match TRBD2. Germline CDR1 reads DFQATT; CDR2 reads SNEGSKA (reference sequence). V lost 5 bases, J lost 6 bases, and 7 bases stayed unmatched. The CDR3 has 13 amino acids. This chain's CDR3 is CSAAGTRGDTQYF. The CDR3 bases are TGCAGTGCTGCCGGGACTAGGGGTGATACGCAGTATTTT.

The CDR3 coding sequence is TGCAGCGTTGGGGCCAACACTGAAGCTTTCTTT. Translation gives CSVGANTEAFF. The V and J genes are TRBV29-1 and TRBJ1-1, with D unclear. Trimming pared 4 bases from V and 2 bases from J, leaving 5 bases between. CDR3 length: 11 residues. Germline CDR1 SQVTM, CDR2 ANQGSEA. Based on the CDR3 plus reference TRBV29-1 and TRBJ1-1, the full variable domain is SAVISQKPSRDICQRGTSLTIQCQVDSQVTMMFWYRQQPGQSLTLIATANQGSEATYESGFVIDKFPISRPNLTFSTLTVSNMSPEDSSIYLCSVGANTEAFFGQGTRLTVV.

The chain recombines TRBV7-9 with TRBJ2-1, with 9 bases aligning to TRBD2. CDR1 and CDR2 from the germline V gene are SEHNR and FQNEAQ (reference sequence). This CDR3 is 15 amino acids long. With V trimmed by 7 bases and J by 9 bases, 13 bases remained unmatched. Written as DNA, the CDR3 is TGTGCCAGCATCTCGGCATATAGCGGGAGAAGTGAGCAGTTCTTC. As protein: CASISAYSGRSEQFF. The full variable domain, in which reference TRBV7-9 and TRBJ2-1 provide the parts outside the CDR3, is DTGVSQNPRHKITKRGQNVTFRCDPISEHNRLYWYRQTLGQGPEFLTYFQNEAQLEKSRLLSDRFSAERPKGSFSTLEIQRTEQGDSAMYLCASISAYSGRSEQFFGPGTRLTVL.

Many counts were recorded for this clonotype. The V and J genes are TRBV20-1 and TRBJ2-5; perhaps TRBD1 as D (6 bases). V was trimmed by 3 bases and J by 6 bases, leaving 17 bases between them. CDR3 length: 14 residues. Germline assignment: CDR1 DFQATT and CDR2 SNEGSKA (reference sequence). The CDR3 is CSARLAGVKKTQYF. CDR3 sequence (DNA): TGCAGTGCTAGGTTGGCAGGGGTGAAAAAGACCCAGTACTTC.

This clonotype was observed many times. The chain uses TRBV7-2 and TRBJ2-7; TRBD2 might be the D (6 bases). The CDR3 runs 15 residues. With 4 bases removed from V and 4 bases from J, the gap between germline ends came to 17 bases. The germline CDR1 and CDR2 sequences are SGHTA and FQGNSA. CDR3 nucleotides: TGTGCCAGCAGCTCTGTCGGGAGAGCGTTATACGAGCAGTACTTC. Translating it yields CASSSVGRALYEQYF.

This clonotype has more than one count but fewer than ten. The chain has TRBV20-1 and TRBJ1-5; no definite D call. V was clipped by 4 bases and J by 1 base, with 8 bases between them. CDR1 and CDR2 from the germline V gene are DFQATT and SNEGSKA (reference sequence). This CDR3 has 13 residues. CDR3 in DNA: TGCAGTGCTATGGTGGGGAGCAATCAGCCCCAGCATTTT. Amino acid sequence: CSAMVGSNQPQHF.

This clonotype was found a few times. V gene TRBV28 combines with J gene TRBJ2-7; D may be TRBD2 (6 bases). The CDR3 has 15 amino acids. Germline V lookup: CDR1 MDHEN, CDR2 SYDVKM. V lost 5 bases, J lost 0 bases, and 14 bases lay in between. DNA of the CDR3: TGTGCCAGCAGTCTCCTACGGGGGAGCTCCTACGAGCAGTACTTC. As protein: CASSLLRGSSYEQYF. The full variable domain, in which reference TRBV28 and TRBJ2-7 provide the parts outside the CDR3, is DVKVTQSSRYLVKRTGEKVFLECVQDMDHENMFWYRQDPGLGLRLIYFSYDVKMKEKGDIPEGYSVSREKKERFSLILESASTNQTSMYLCASSLLRGSSYEQYFGPGTRLTVT.

This clonotype was recorded at least ten times. This chain connects TRBV30 to TRBJ2-3; tentatively, D is TRBD1 or TRBD2 (5 bases each). Germline CDR1 and CDR2: GTSNPN and SVGIG (reference sequence). V was shortened by 3 bases and J by 2 bases, with 12 bases between the two germline ends. The CDR3 loop spans 14 amino acids. CDR3 nucleotide sequence: TGTGCCTGGAGCGAGGGGCTGTCCACAGATACGCAGTATTTT. Translated, it gives CAWSEGLSTDTQYF.

Ten or more counts support this clonotype. The rearrangement joins TRBV12-3 or TRBV12-4 to TRBJ1-3; TRBD1 matches at 8 bases. There are 14 residues in the CDR3. Trimming removed 6 bases from V and 5 bases from J; junction bases left unmatched: 6. The CDR3 protein is CASRRGQERNTIYF. CDR3 coding DNA: TGTGCCAGCAGACGGGGACAGGAGAGAAACACCATATATTTT.

J is TRBJ2-3 and V is TRBV18, with D unresolved. The CDR3 totals 13 residues. CDR1 is KGHSH and CDR2 is LQKENI in the germline V gene. Trimming cost V 8 bases and J 0 bases, with 9 bases left between them. The CDR3 coding sequence is TGTGCCAGCAGCCCCGGGAGCACAGATACGCAGTATTTT. Residues: CASSPGSTDTQYF.

This clonotype was found a few times. CDR3 sequence reads: CASSPGPGSADTQYF. As DNA, the CDR3 is TGTGCCAGCAGCCCCGGCCCGGGGAGCGCAGATACGCAGTATTTT. The chain combines TRBV5-5 with TRBJ2-3, with a possible D match to TRBD2 (5 bases). From germline, CDR1 is SGHKS and CDR2 YYEKEE (reference sequence). The CDR3 totals 15 residues. V lost 4 bases and J lost 4, with 16 bases in between.

CDR3 DNA sequence: TGCGCCAGCAGCACGAATTGGGACAGTAGAACCGGGGAGCTGTTTTTT. Translating it yields CASSTNWDSRTGELFF. V gene TRBV4-1 combines with J gene TRBJ2-2; 7 bases align to TRBD1. The CDR3 contains 16 residues. V dropped 5 bases and J dropped 5; count of bases not matched to a gene: 11. The V gene's germline CDR1 is MGHRA and CDR2 YSYEKL.

The chain has TRBV6-4 and TRBJ2-3; D is ambiguous. The CDR3 extends over 13 amino acids. Trimming removed 2 bases at V and 0 bases at J, with 3 bases between. Looked up from germline, CDR1 is MRHNA and CDR2 is SNTAGT. CDR3 sequence: CASSDDSTDTQYF. For the CDR3, the DNA is TGTGCCAGCAGTGACGACAGCACAGATACGCAGTATTTT.

In its sample, this clonotype was seen a few times. The rearrangement links TRBV4-3 to TRBJ2-7, with no clear D. The length of the CDR3 is 13 residues. Germline V gene data show CDR1 as LGHNA and CDR2 as YSLEER. Trimming removed 0 bases at V and 5 bases at J, with 8 bases between. The CDR3 nucleotides are TGCGCCAGCAGCCAAGAATCCCCTAACGAGCAGTACTTC. This sequence encodes CASSQESPNEQYF.

The chain is built from TRBV28 and TRBJ2-7; 14 nucleotides line up with TRBD2. This CDR3 has 14 amino acids. Germline loops: CDR1 MDHEN, CDR2 SYDVKM. The trim removed 6 bases at V and 6 bases at J, leaving 4 bases unmatched. CDR3 DNA: TGTGCCAGCAGCCTGACTAGCGGGAGGGGCGAGCAGTACTTC. It is translated as CASSLTSGRGEQYF.

This clonotype was recorded a few times. The rearrangement links TRBV29-1 to TRBJ2-7, with D possibly called TRBD1 or TRBD2 (5 bases each). CDR1 and CDR2 from the germline V gene are SQVTM and ANQGSEA. Deletions cut 7 bases from V and 5 bases from J, with 18 bases between. The CDR3 spans 13 residues. The CDR3 reads CSAGGEIGDEQYF. CDR3 sequence (DNA): TGCAGCGCTGGGGGTGAGATAGGGGACGAGCAGTACTTC.

The chain links TRBV25-1 to TRBJ1-3; no clear D gene. This CDR3 comprises 14 residues. Germline CDR1 is MGHDK and CDR2 is SYGVNS. V lost 1 base, J lost 4 bases, and 8 bases lay in between. CDR3 region: CASSEWGYGNTIYF. For the CDR3, the DNA is TGTGCCAGCAGTGAATGGGGTTACGGAAACACCATATATTTT.

In this sample, this clonotype turned up a few times. This chain joins TRBV7-9 and TRBJ2-3, with 8 nucleotides matching TRBD2. Looked up from germline, CDR1 is SEHNR and CDR2 is FQNEAQ (reference sequence). The CDR3 is 15 amino acids. V lost 1 base and J lost 7; bases outside the gene matches: 7. The CDR3 sequence: CASSLVPAGGNTQYF. Here the CDR3 DNA reads TGTGCCAGCAGCTTAGTTCCGGCGGGGGGCAATACGCAGTATTTT. Full variable domain (remainder filled in from reference TRBV7-9 and TRBJ2-3): DTGVSQNPRHKITKRGQNVTFRCDPISEHNRLYWYRQTLGQGPEFLTYFQNEAQLEKSRLLSDRFSAERPKGSFSTLEIQRTEQGDSAMYLCASSLVPAGGNTQYFGPGTRLTVL.

This clonotype has only a few counts. The chain joins TRBV11-2 to TRBJ1-2, with a tentative D call TRBD1 (5 bases). This CDR3 spans 15 amino acids. Looked up from germline, CDR1 is SGHAT and CDR2 is FQNNGV. Trimming took 4 bases from V and 4 from J, leaving 16 bases between them. CDR3 sequence: CASSSLRGRRYGYTF. The CDR3 nucleotides are TGTGCCAGCAGCTCCCTCCGGGGCAGGCGCTATGGCTACACCTTC.

The V call is TRBV6-1, the J call TRBJ1-1, with D possibly TRBD1 on 5 matching bases. The CDR3 is made up of 13 amino acids. V shed 7 bases and J shed 4 bases, with 13 bases lying between them. Germline lookup yields CDR1 MNHNS and CDR2 SASEGT. As DNA, the CDR3 is TGTGCCAGCACGGGGCGAACTCTCACTGAAGCTTTCTTT. Protein: CASTGRTLTEAFF.

The J gene is TRBJ2-1, the V gene TRBV6-2 or TRBV6-3; 15 nucleotides align to TRBD2. Trimming took 4 bases from V and 0 from J; bases not matched to a gene: 10. The CDR3 runs to 20 residues. Germline V gene sequence: CDR1 MNHEY, CDR2 SVGEGT. In nucleotides, the CDR3 is TGTGCCAGCAGTTCAAGGACTAGCGGGAGGGCCCGCGACTCCTACAATGAGCAGTTCTTC. As protein: CASSSRTSGRARDSYNEQFF.

The V gene is TRBV4-1, the J gene TRBJ2-3; either TRBD1 or TRBD2 may fit D (5 bases each). Germline CDR1 is MGHRA and CDR2 is YSYEKL. Trimming pared 4 bases from V and 0 bases from J, leaving 14 bases between. This CDR3 is built from 16 residues. This chain's CDR3 is CASSRDVTPSTDTQYF. In DNA form, the CDR3 reads TGCGCCAGCAGCCGGGACGTAACACCTAGCACAGATACGCAGTATTTT.

In nucleotides, the CDR3 is TGTGCCACCAGCTCCGTGGGCCCAGGGCCCTACGAGCAGTACTTC. Translation: CATSSVGPGPYEQYF. The V call is TRBV6-1, the J call TRBJ2-7; weak D call: TRBD1 (5 bases). From germline, CDR1 is MNHNS and CDR2 SASEGT. V lost 10 bases, J lost 2 bases, and 21 bases lay in between. The CDR3 covers 15 residues.